This passage covers 29 T cell receptor beta chains from one sample sequenced in a study of T cell responses to AZD1222 COVID-19 vaccine. Profiling relied on immunoSEQ multiplex PCR, and the TCRdb table lists in-frame clones only, not all of them. The sample has about 69,000 clones, 75% to 90% seen once. The sample consisted of peripheral blood, taken 28 days after the second AZD1222 dose. The receptors stem from an adult who received the AZD1222 COVID-19 vaccine.

This chain connects TRBV19 to TRBJ2-3; TRBD2 might be the D (6 bases). Trimming shortened V by 8 bases and J by 2 bases, and 14 bases separated the two germline ends. Germline V CDR1 and CDR2: LNHDA, SQIVND (reference sequence). CDR3 length equals 14 residues. The CDR3 DNA reads TGTGCCAGTTCTTGGACTACCATCACAGATACGCAGTATTTT. Its protein product is CASSWTTITDTQYF.

V usage is TRBV6-6 and J usage is TRBJ1-4; D is undetermined. Trimming shortened V by 0 bases and J by 3 bases, and 8 bases separated the two germline ends. CDR1 and CDR2 from the germline V gene are MNHNY and SVGAGI (reference sequence). The CDR3 length is 15 residues. The CDR3 reads CASSYSGISNEKLFF. The CDR3 DNA follows: TGTGCCAGCAGTTACTCGGGCATTTCTAATGAAAAACTGTTTTTT.

The chain uses TRBV10-2 and TRBJ1-2; 7 bases are a match to TRBD1. J lost 3 bases, V lost 6 bases, and 4 bases had no gene match. The CDR3 extends over 13 amino acids. Per the germline V gene, CDR1 is WSHSY and CDR2 is SAAADI. CDR3 nucleotides: TGCGCCAGCAGCTTCGACAGGGACTATGGCTACACCTTC. This translates into CASSFDRDYGYTF.

This clone was detected a few times. This chain joins TRBV30 and TRBJ1-1; no reliable D call. The CDR3 has 17 residues. In germline, CDR1 is GTSNPN, CDR2 SVGIG (reference sequence). V lost 0 bases and J 2 bases, leaving 19 bases between the germline ends. DNA of the CDR3: TGTGCCTGGAGTGTAATCCCCAGGCCCTCACCTAACACTGAAGCTTTCTTT. As protein: CAWSVIPRPSPNTEAFF.

The V and J genes are TRBV11-2 and TRBJ1-1; TRBD1 matches 8 bases. CDR3 length: 16 residues. Unmatched junction bases numbered 13, after V lost 6 bases and J lost 4 bases. CDR1 is SGHAT and CDR2 is FQNNGV in the germline V gene. CDR3 DNA: TGTGCCAGCAGTCAGACAGGGGCCCCGGGCAGCACTGAAGCTTTCTTT. This gives the protein CASSQTGAPGSTEAFF.

The chain links TRBV4-1 to TRBJ2-7; unclear D gene. With 3 bases removed from V and 2 bases from J, the gap between germline ends came to 8 bases. The CDR3 contains 13 residues. CDR1 is MGHRA, CDR2 YSYEKL, per germline. CDR3: CASSQGYTYEQYF. In DNA form, the CDR3 reads TGCGCCAGCAGCCAGGGATATACCTACGAGCAGTACTTC.

The chain is built from TRBV5-8 and TRBJ2-1; D unclear. The CDR3 length is 14 residues. Trimming cost V 4 bases and J 4 bases, with 12 bases left between them. Germline V CDR1 and CDR2: SGHTS, YDEGEE. The CDR3 nucleotides are TGTGCCAGCAGCGGAAACTGGGGATACAATGAGCAGTTCTTC. This sequence encodes CASSGNWGYNEQFF.

CDR3 residues: CASSQTGTGQPQHF. CDR3 nucleotide sequence: TGTGCCAGCAGCCAAACCGGGACGGGTCAGCCCCAGCATTTT. The chain employs TRBV4-2 and TRBJ1-5, with D perhaps TRBD1 (5 bases). This CDR3 is built from 14 residues. Germline loops: CDR1 LGHNA, CDR2 YNFKEQ. The V and J ends lost 2 bases and 6 bases respectively, with 11 bases between them.

This chain uses TRBV11-2 with TRBJ2-7, with D possibly being TRBD1 or TRBD2 (6 bases each). The V and J ends lost 1 base and 4 bases respectively, with 17 bases between them. The CDR3 extends over 16 amino acids. Germline loops: CDR1 SGHAT, CDR2 FQNNGV. The CDR3 spells CASSLVGGPRVYEQYF. The CDR3 coding sequence is TGTGCCAGCAGCTTAGTTGGGGGGCCCAGGGTGTACGAGCAGTACTTC.

J is TRBJ2-5 and V is TRBV2, with no clear D. V was clipped by 7 bases and J by 5 bases, with 5 bases between them. This CDR3 is built from 10 residues. Germline V CDR1 and CDR2: SNHLY, FYNNEI. The CDR3 nucleotides are TGTGCCAGCAAAGTGGAGACCCAGTACTTC. It codes for CASKVETQYF.

The chain has TRBV7-9 and TRBJ2-2, with TRBD1 as a possible D gene (5 bases). The CDR3 is 15 amino acids. V shed 4 bases and J shed 1 base, with 10 bases lying between them. The germline V gene has CDR1 SEHNR and CDR2 FQNEAQ (reference sequence). The CDR3 DNA reads TGTGCCAGCAGCTCCCTGGGGCTGAACACCGGGGAGCTGTTTTTT. Amino acid sequence: CASSSLGLNTGELFF. The full variable domain, completed using reference TRBV7-9 and TRBJ2-2, is DTGVSQNPRHKITKRGQNVTFRCDPISEHNRLYWYRQTLGQGPEFLTYFQNEAQLEKSRLLSDRFSAERPKGSFSTLEIQRTEQGDSAMYLCASSSLGLNTGELFFGEGSRLTVL.

The rearrangement joins TRBV5-4 to TRBJ2-5; either TRBD1 or TRBD2 may fit D (6 bases each). This CDR3 contains 15 residues. Trimming pared 0 bases from V and 5 bases from J, leaving 14 bases between. Per germline, CDR1 SGHNT and CDR2 YYREEE (reference sequence). CDR3 in DNA: TGTGCCAGCAGCTTGGGTTCGGGGGCGCGGGAGACCCAGTACTTC. This gives the protein CASSLGSGARETQYF.

The chain couples TRBV19 to TRBJ2-1; perhaps D is TRBD1 or TRBD2 (6 bases each). Germline loops: CDR1 LNHDA, CDR2 SQIVND (reference sequence). The CDR3 is 16 amino acids. Trimming stripped 9 bases from V and 1 base from J, with 19 bases between. The CDR3, as DNA: TGTGCCAGACTATATTGGGGGGCGTGTTCCTACAATGAGCAGTTCTTC. It is translated as CARLYWGACSYNEQFF. The full variable domain, in which reference TRBV19 and TRBJ2-1 provide the parts outside the CDR3, is DGGITQSPKYLFRKEGQNVTLSCEQNLNHDAMYWYRQDPGQGLRLIYYSQIVNDFQKGDIAEGYSVSREKKESFPLTVTSAQKNPTAFYLCARLYWGACSYNEQFFGPGTRLTVL.

This chain links TRBV7-8 with TRBJ2-1, with D maybe TRBD2 (6 bases). CDR3 size: 16 residues. V lost 5 bases, J lost 1 base, and 15 bases lay in between. CDR1 and CDR2 (germline): SGHVS, FQNEAQ. CDR3 region: CASSPLGGTSYNEQFF. The CDR3 DNA reads TGTGCCAGCAGCCCGCTTGGGGGGACTTCCTACAATGAGCAGTTCTTC.

The chain joins TRBV18 to TRBJ1-3; no clear D. V lost 3 bases and J lost 2, with 11 bases in between. Germline V gene data show CDR1 as KGHSH and CDR2 as LQKENI. The CDR3 loop spans 15 amino acids. The CDR3 DNA follows: TGTGCCAGCTCACCGGATATGACTGCTGGAAACACCATATATTTT. This gives the protein CASSPDMTAGNTIYF. The full variable domain, with the rest looked up from reference TRBV18 and TRBJ1-3, is NAGVMQNPRHLVRRRGQEARLRCSPMKGHSHVYWYRQLPEEGLKFMVYLQKENIIDESGMPKERFSAEFPKEGPSILRIQQVVRGDSAAYFCASSPDMTAGNTIYFGEGSWLTVV.

V is TRBV2 and J is TRBJ2-3; TRBD2 might be the D (6 bases). V gave up 2 bases and J gave up 3 bases, with 15 bases separating them. Germline loops: CDR1 SNHLY, CDR2 FYNNEI. This CDR3 has 16 residues. The CDR3 region is CASSESLGLATDTQYF. CDR3 nucleotides: TGTGCCAGCAGTGAATCGCTCGGGCTAGCGACAGATACGCAGTATTTT.

This clone was observed a few times. The chain links TRBV6-4 to TRBJ2-3; 9 nucleotides align to TRBD2. The CDR3 runs to 17 residues. Germline assignment: CDR1 MRHNA and CDR2 SNTAGT. The V gene end was trimmed by 0 bases and the J gene end by 4 bases; junction bases not matched to a gene: 8. CDR3 residues: CASSDSSPAGGADTQYF. CDR3 DNA: TGTGCCAGCAGTGACTCGAGTCCAGCGGGGGGAGCAGATACGCAGTATTTT.

The V gene is TRBV15, the J gene TRBJ1-2; D is uncertain. The CDR3 is 15 residues long. With 1 base removed from V and 8 bases from J, the gap between germline ends came to 17 bases. From germline, CDR1 is LNHNV and CDR2 YYDKDF (reference sequence). The CDR3 DNA reads TGTGCCACCAGCAGAGTTTTGGAGGCCCAAGGGGGCTACACCTTC. Amino acids: CATSRVLEAQGGYTF.

The chain combines TRBV11-2 with TRBJ2-7; D uncertain. The CDR3 spans 13 residues. Trimming removed 5 bases from V and 7 bases from J, with 15 bases in between. Per germline, CDR1 SGHAT and CDR2 FQNNGV. In DNA form, the CDR3 reads TGTGCCAGCAGCCGGGCCTCCTTGGGGGAGCAGTACTTC. Its protein is CASSRASLGEQYF.

The chain employs TRBV2 and TRBJ1-2; the D gene is possibly TRBD1 (5 bases). The CDR3 has 15 residues. Germline CDR1 reads SNHLY; CDR2 reads FYNNEI. Trimming cost V 6 bases and J 0 bases, with 14 bases left between them. For the CDR3, the DNA is TGTGCCAGCAGGGTCGACAGCAGCTCTAACTATGGCTACACCTTC. Amino acids: CASRVDSSSNYGYTF.

The V and J genes are TRBV5-6 and TRBJ2-7; D not resolved. Between the trimmed V and J ends, which lost 0 bases and 3 bases, there was a span of 10 bases. The CDR3 consists of 14 residues. Per germline, CDR1 SGHDT and CDR2 YYEEEE. The CDR3 here is CASSLALGNYEQYF. CDR3 sequence (DNA): TGTGCCAGCAGCTTGGCCCTGGGTAACTACGAGCAGTACTTC.

This clone appeared a few times. J is TRBJ2-1 and V is TRBV4-1, with D hard to call. From germline, CDR1 is MGHRA and CDR2 YSYEKL. V dropped 0 bases and J dropped 6 bases, with 18 bases sitting between them. This CDR3 is 17 amino acids long. CDR3 nucleotides: TGCGCCAGCAGCCAAGATTGGGCCACGGCGTGGGGCAATGAGCAGTTCTTC. This sequence encodes CASSQDWATAWGNEQFF.

The V and J genes are TRBV3-1 (or the pseudogene TRBV3-2) and TRBJ2-1, with 10 bases matching TRBD2. The germline CDR1 and CDR2 sequences are LGHDT and YNNKEL (reference sequence). The CDR3 extends over 16 amino acids. V was clipped by 4 bases and J by 5 bases; unmatched bases: 8. CDR3: CASSRMGLARNNEQFF. The CDR3 DNA reads as TGTGCCAGCAGCCGAATGGGACTAGCGCGCAACAATGAGCAGTTCTTC.

This chain links TRBV6-1 with TRBJ2-3; D call uncertain. This CDR3 contains 16 residues. Germline CDR1 reads MNHNS; CDR2 reads SASEGT. The V and J ends lost 0 bases and 3 bases respectively, with 13 bases between them. CDR3 region: CASSEALRAKTDTQYF. In DNA, the CDR3 is TGTGCCAGCAGTGAAGCGTTAAGGGCCAAGACAGATACGCAGTATTTT.

V usage is TRBV18 and J usage is TRBJ1-3; D ambiguous. The CDR3 covers 12 residues. The V end lost 3 bases, the J end lost 3 bases, and 3 bases lay between the germline ends. Germline loops: CDR1 KGHSH, CDR2 LQKENI. The CDR3 loop is CASSPIGNTIYF. The CDR3, as DNA: TGTGCCAGCTCACCGATTGGAAACACCATATATTTT.

The rearrangement links TRBV15 to TRBJ1-1, with a weak D call TRBD1 (6 bases). Germline CDR1 LNHNV, CDR2 YYDKDF (reference sequence). The CDR3 runs 14 residues. Trimming shortened V by 1 base and J by 5 bases, and 11 bases separated the two germline ends. The CDR3 coding sequence is TGTGCCACCAGCAGAGGACAGGCGGGGACTGAAGCTTTCTTT. It encodes CATSRGQAGTEAFF.

This clone was seen a few times. The sample carries other DNA sequences with the same CDR3. V and J are TRBV20-1 and TRBJ1-1; D unclear. The CDR3 extends over 11 amino acids. Trimming cost V 5 bases and J 2 bases, with 6 bases left between them. Looked up from germline, CDR1 is DFQATT and CDR2 is SNEGSKA (reference sequence). CDR3: CSASFNTEAFF. The CDR3 DNA follows: TGCAGTGCTTCCTTTAACACTGAAGCTTTCTTT.

This clone appeared once. The sample has other DNA sequences that encode this CDR3 too. The chain links TRBV18 to TRBJ1-4; D perhaps matches TRBD1 (5 bases). The CDR3 has 14 amino acids. Germline values: CDR1 KGHSH, CDR2 LQKENI. Trimming pared 3 bases from V and 5 bases from J, leaving 10 bases between. Written as DNA, the CDR3 is TGTGCCAGCTCACCGGGGCAGGGAAATGAAAAACTGTTTTTT. This encodes CASSPGQGNEKLFF.

The gene calls are TRBV5-1 and TRBJ2-5; 11 bases fit TRBD2. This CDR3 contains 14 residues. The germline CDR1 and CDR2 sequences are SGHRS and YFSETQ. The V gene end was trimmed by 7 bases and the J gene end by 2 bases; junction bases not matched to a gene: 4. For the CDR3, the DNA is TGCGCCAGCGGGGGACTAGCGGTTCAAGAGACCCAGTACTTC. This codes for CASGGLAVQETQYF.